The 5 T cell receptor beta chains listed next were all sequenced from one sample in a study of B cell selection in AIRE deficiency. Clones were read by immunoSEQ multiplex PCR, and TCRdb kept only the in-frame ones, dropping some. Of 20,000 to 30,000 clones in the sample, about 92% were seen once. Regulatory T cells were sorted as CD4+CD25hiCD127low/negative cells. Sequenced material: CD4+CD25+ Tregs sorted from PBMCs. The receptors here all came from a human donor in good health.

This chain uses TRBV30 with TRBJ1-2; D gene ambiguous. The CDR3 runs 13 residues. Per germline, CDR1 GTSNPN and CDR2 SVGIG (reference sequence). The ends were cut back, 0 bases at V and 5 bases at J, with 10 bases in the middle. This CDR3 reads CAWSVRWGYGYTF. CDR3 nucleotide sequence: TGTGCCTGGAGTGTACGGTGGGGATATGGCTACACCTTC.

The rearrangement links TRBV9 to TRBJ2-3; a possible D gene is TRBD2 (6 bases). V lost 3 bases, J lost 1 base, and 15 bases lay in between. There are 16 residues in the CDR3. Germline CDR1 reads SGDLS; CDR2 reads YYNGEE. DNA for the CDR3: TGTGCCAGCAGCGCCGGGACTGGAAAGGGCACAGATACGCAGTATTTT. Encoded protein: CASSAGTGKGTDTQYF.

The chain has TRBV6-5 and TRBJ1-2; 9 bases match TRBD1. The CDR3 is 15 amino acids. J gave up 5 bases and V 6 bases, and 10 bases lay outside the gene matches. The germline V gene encodes CDR1 MNHEY and CDR2 SVGAGI. Here the CDR3 reads CASSQRQGVGYGYTF. As DNA, the CDR3 is TGTGCCAGCAGCCAGAGACAGGGGGTGGGTTATGGCTACACCTTC.

The chain joins TRBV18 to TRBJ1-1, with 7 bases matching TRBD1. The length of the CDR3 is 15 residues. Losses at the gene ends were 3 bases for V and 1 base for J; bases not matched to a gene: 5. Germline lookup yields CDR1 KGHSH and CDR2 LQKENI. The DNA for the CDR3 is TGTGCCAGCTCACCCCTGGGACAGCAGAACACTGAAGCTTTCTTT. Translation gives CASSPLGQQNTEAFF.

This clone is a singleton in its sample. V and J are TRBV20-1 and TRBJ1-2; a possible D gene is TRBD1 (5 bases). V was cut by 3 bases and J by 7 bases, with 9 bases left in between. The CDR3 is 11 residues long. The germline V gene has CDR1 DFQATT and CDR2 SNEGSKA (reference sequence). CDR3 nucleotides: TGCAGTGCTAGGAGGGACGGTGGCTACACCTTC. It codes for CSARRDGGYTF.